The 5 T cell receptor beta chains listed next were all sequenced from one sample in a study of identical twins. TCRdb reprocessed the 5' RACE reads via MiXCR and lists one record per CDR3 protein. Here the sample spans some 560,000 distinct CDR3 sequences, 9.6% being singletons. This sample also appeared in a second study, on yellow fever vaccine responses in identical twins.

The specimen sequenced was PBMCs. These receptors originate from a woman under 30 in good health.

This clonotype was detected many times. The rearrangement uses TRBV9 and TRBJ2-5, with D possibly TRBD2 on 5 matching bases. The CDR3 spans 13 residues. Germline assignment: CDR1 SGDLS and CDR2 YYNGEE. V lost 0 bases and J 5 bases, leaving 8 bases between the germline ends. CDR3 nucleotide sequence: TGTGCCAGCAGCGTAGCTACGGGGGAGACCCAGTACTTC. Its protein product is CASSVATGETQYF.

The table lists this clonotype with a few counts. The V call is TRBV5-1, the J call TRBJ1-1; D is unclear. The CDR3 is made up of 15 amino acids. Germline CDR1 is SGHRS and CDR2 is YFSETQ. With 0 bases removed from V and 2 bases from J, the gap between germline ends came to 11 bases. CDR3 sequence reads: CASSLALKTNTEAFF. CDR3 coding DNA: TGCGCCAGCAGCTTGGCCCTCAAAACCAACACTGAAGCTTTCTTT.

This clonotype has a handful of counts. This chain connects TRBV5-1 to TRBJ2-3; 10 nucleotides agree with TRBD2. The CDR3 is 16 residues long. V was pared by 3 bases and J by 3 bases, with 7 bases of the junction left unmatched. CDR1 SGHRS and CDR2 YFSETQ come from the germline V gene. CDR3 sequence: CASSSGLSGRTDTQYF. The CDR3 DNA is TGCGCCAGCAGCTCGGGCCTTAGCGGGAGGACAGATACGCAGTATTTT.

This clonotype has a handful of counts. The CDR3 DNA follows: TGTGCCACCAGCAGGACCTTGACGGAAACCTACGAGCAGTACTTC. This gives the protein CATSRTLTETYEQYF. This sequence joins TRBV15 and TRBJ2-7; no clear D. The germline V gene encodes CDR1 LNHNV and CDR2 YYDKDF (reference sequence). This CDR3 is built from 15 residues. V dropped 3 bases and J dropped 2 bases, with 14 bases sitting between them.

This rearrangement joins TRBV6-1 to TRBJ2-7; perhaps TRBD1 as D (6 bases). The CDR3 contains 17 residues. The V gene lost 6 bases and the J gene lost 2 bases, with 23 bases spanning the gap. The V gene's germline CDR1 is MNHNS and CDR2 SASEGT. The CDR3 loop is CASSPFPTGIIPYEQYF. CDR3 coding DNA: TGTGCCAGCAGCCCCTTCCCCACAGGGATTATTCCCTACGAGCAGTACTTC.